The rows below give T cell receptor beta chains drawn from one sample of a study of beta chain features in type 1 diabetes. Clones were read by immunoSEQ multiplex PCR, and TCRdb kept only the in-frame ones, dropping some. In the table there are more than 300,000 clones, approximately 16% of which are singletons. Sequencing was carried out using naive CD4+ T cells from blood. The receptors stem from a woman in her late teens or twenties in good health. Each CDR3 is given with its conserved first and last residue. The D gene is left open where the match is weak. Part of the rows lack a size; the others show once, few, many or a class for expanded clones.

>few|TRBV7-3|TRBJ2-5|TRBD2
CASSLLGRGKETQYF
TGTGCCAGCAGCTTACTAGGGAGGGGTAAGGAGACCCAGTACTTC
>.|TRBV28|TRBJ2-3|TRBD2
CASSDPSGRGADTQYF
TGTGCCAGCAGTGACCCGAGCGGGAGAGGCGCAGATACGCAGTATTTT
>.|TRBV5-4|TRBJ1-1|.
CASKSGTLNTEAFF
TGTGCCAGCAAGTCGGGAACTTTGAACACTGAAGCTTTCTTT
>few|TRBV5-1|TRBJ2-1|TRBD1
CASSALQGATEQFF
TGCGCCAGCAGCGCACTACAGGGGGCAACTGAGCAGTTCTTC
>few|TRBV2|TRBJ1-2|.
CARSRDWHGYTF
TGTGCCAGGTCGAGGGATTGGCATGGCTACACCTTC
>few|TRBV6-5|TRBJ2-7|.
CASSYSRGESYEQYF
TGTGCCAGCAGTTACTCCCGTGGGGAGTCCTACGAGCAGTACTTC
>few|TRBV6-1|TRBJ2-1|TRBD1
CASSESTGGSYNEQFF
TGTGCCAGCAGTGAAAGTACAGGGGGTTCCTACAATGAGCAGTTCTTC
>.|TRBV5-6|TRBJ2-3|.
CASSLVYSTDTQYF
TGTGCCAGCAGCTTGGTATATAGCACAGATACGCAGTATTTT
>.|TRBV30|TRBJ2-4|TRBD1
CAWSGQGWGKNIQYF
TGTGCCTGGAGCGGACAGGGTTGGGGCAAAAACATTCAGTACTTC
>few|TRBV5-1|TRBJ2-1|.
CASSLGISEQFF
TGCGCCAGCAGCTTGGGCATTAGTGAGCAGTTCTTC
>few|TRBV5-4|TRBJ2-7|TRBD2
CASSASGDDEQYF
TGTGCCAGCAGCGCTAGCGGGGACGACGAGCAGTACTTC
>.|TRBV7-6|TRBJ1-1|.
CASSLQKNTEAFF
TGTGCCAGCAGCTTACAGAAGAACACTGAAGCTTTCTTT
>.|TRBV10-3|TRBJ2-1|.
CAIRRASSYNEQFF
TGTGCCATCAGGCGGGCGAGCTCCTACAATGAGCAGTTCTTC
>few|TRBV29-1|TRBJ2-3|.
CSVRTGTDTQYF
TGCAGCGTTCGAACGGGGACAGATACGCAGTATTTT
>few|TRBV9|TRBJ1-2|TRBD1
CASSAGQHGFYGYTF
TGTGCCAGCAGCGCGGGACAGCACGGGTTCTATGGCTACACCTTC
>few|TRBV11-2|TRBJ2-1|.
CASISSRGKQFF
TGTGCCAGCATATCTTCTCGCGGCAAGCAGTTCTTC
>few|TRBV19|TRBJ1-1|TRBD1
CASMGQGGTEAFF
TGTGCCAGTATGGGACAGGGAGGCACTGAAGCTTTCTTT
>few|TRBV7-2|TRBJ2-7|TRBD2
CASSSRLAGGQQYF
TGTGCCAGCAGCTCCAGACTAGCGGGAGGTCAGCAGTACTTC
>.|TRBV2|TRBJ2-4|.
CASSAGFSKNIQYF
TGTGCCAGCAGTGCGGGGTTTTCCAAAAACATTCAGTACTTC
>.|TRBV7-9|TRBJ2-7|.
CASSSSAPYEQYF
TGTGCCAGCAGCTCCTCAGCGCCCTACGAGCAGTACTTC
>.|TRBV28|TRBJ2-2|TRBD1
CASSLGTGNTGELFF
TGTGCCAGCAGCCTAGGGACAGGGAACACCGGGGAGCTGTTTTTT
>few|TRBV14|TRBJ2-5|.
CASSQELLHQETQYF
TGTGCCAGCAGCCAAGAATTACTACACCAAGAGACCCAGTACTTC
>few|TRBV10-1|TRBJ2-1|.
CASSKERFNEQFF
TGCGCCAGCAGTAAAGAGCGGTTCAATGAGCAGTTCTTC
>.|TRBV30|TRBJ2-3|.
CAWSRRQAEDTQYF
TGTGCCTGGAGCAGGAGACAGGCGGAAGATACGCAGTATTTT
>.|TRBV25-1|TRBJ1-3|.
CASRGFSGNTIYF
TGTGCCAGCCGGGGTTTCTCTGGAAACACCATATATTTT
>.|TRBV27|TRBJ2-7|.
CASSPWGLSSYEQYF
TGTGCCAGCAGTCCATGGGGCCTGAGCTCCTACGAGCAGTACTTC
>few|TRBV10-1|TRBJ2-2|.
CASSEFAGELFF
TGCGCCAGCAGTGAGTTCGCCGGGGAGCTGTTTTTT
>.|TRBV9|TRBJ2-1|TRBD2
CASSVAGGSGGTYNEQFF
TGTGCCAGCAGCGTAGCTGGAGGGAGCGGGGGGACCTACAATGAGCAGTTCTTC
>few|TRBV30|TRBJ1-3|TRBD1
CASDRGRSSGNTIYF
TGTGCCTCCGACAGGGGCCGGAGCTCTGGAAACACCATATATTTT
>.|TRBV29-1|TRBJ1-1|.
CSVETVVF
TGCAGCGTTGAAACGGTGGTCTTT
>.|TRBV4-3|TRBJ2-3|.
CASSQIFRGTDTQYF
TGCGCCAGCAGCCAGATCTTCAGGGGCACAGATACGCAGTATTTT
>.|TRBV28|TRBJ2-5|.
CASSGPGEGSRAQYF
TGTGCCAGCAGCGGACCGGGAGAAGGTTCAAGGGCCCAGTACTTC
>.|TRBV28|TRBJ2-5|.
CASSRVLGETQYF
TGTGCCAGCTCGCGGGTTCTCGGGGAGACCCAGTACTTC
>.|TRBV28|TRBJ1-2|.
CASGTGNMWYGYTF
TGTGCCAGCGGTACAGGGAATATGTGGTATGGCTACACCTTC
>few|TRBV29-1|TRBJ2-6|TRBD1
CSAQTGIGANVLTF
TGCAGCGCCCAGACAGGGATTGGGGCCAACGTCCTGACTTTC
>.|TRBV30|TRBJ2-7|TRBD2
CAWNSGGFQYF
TGTGCCTGGAACTCGGGAGGCTTTCAGTACTTC
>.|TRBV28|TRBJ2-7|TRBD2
CASSSDGTSGEYF
TGTGCCAGCAGTTCCGATGGGACTAGCGGGGAGTACTTC
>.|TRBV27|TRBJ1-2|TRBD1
CASSFEPTGASGYTF
TGTGCCAGCAGTTTTGAACCGACAGGGGCCAGTGGCTACACCTTC
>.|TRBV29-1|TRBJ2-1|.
CSVEEIAPWGEQFF
TGCAGCGTTGAAGAGATAGCGCCCTGGGGTGAGCAGTTCTTC
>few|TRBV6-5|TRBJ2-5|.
CASRAVQETQYF
TGTGCCAGCAGGGCAGTCCAAGAGACCCAGTACTTC
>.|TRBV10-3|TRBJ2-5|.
CAISERDVGGETQYF
TGTGCCATCAGTGAGAGGGACGTGGGAGGAGAGACCCAGTACTTC
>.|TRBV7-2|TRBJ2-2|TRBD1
CASSTTGARTGELFF
TGTGCCAGCAGCACCACAGGGGCGAGGACCGGGGAGCTGTTTTTT